This paragraph reports one T cell receptor beta chain. Its antigen is unknown. Per-base quality was not reported, and no clone a single base away is much larger than it. The donors were healthy, HIV-negative adults who had no recently reported acute infections or vaccinations. Every donor was a Caucasian adult living in Nashville, Tennessee, USA. CD4+ T cells were enriched by magnetic negative selection, after which naive cells were positively selected on CD45RA and the negative fraction was taken as the memory subset. Blood was obtained by leukapheresis, after which PBMCs were separated by Ficoll-Histopaque density gradient centrifugation and cryopreserved in liquid nitrogen vapor phase. Purity and quantity of every magnetically sorted T cell population were checked by analytical flow cytometry. Genomic DNA was isolated from every sorted fraction and measured by UV absorbance on a Nanodrop 2000c.

This specimen comes from a study of shared clonotypes between healthy human individuals (dated by TCRdb to 2020 to 2022). For the study in its entirety: A couple of women and three men aged 18 to 49 years were included in the cohort. For each donor, CD4 naive and CD4 memory were each run on three plates, CD8 naive on two plates, and CD8 memory on one plate. To estimate repertoire size and how much clonotype sharing occurs between individuals, the study deeply sequenced the blood TCR repertoires of roughly 5 healthy adults. Different laboratories and diverse techniques were used to prepare libraries and sequence TCR repertoires, to increase sequencing depth and limit assay-specific biases. Leukapheresis yielded between about 0.9 and 8.9 billion PBMCs per donor.

The paper as a whole reports these results and caveats: Pairwise subsampling led to the expectation that sequencing depth would affect the degree of clonotype sharing among donors. Incomplete sequencing was indicated by rarefaction of sorted-subset datasets, despite the large sequencing depth. Because the study included only a small number of donors, the genetic and exposure-history diversity represented was limited. Only blood was sampled, and tissue TCR repertoires likely differ from those in blood. Estimated clonotype richness was generally larger for naive than for memory subsets. When a few donors were compared, the shared fraction of clonotypes was about 5.4% for naive CD4, approximately 3.3% for naive CD8, roughly 2.5% for memory CD4, and around 0.4% for memory CD8. Compared with non-shared clonotypes, clonotypes shared by all four sorted-subset donors had higher generation probabilities.

TCR CDR3 regions were amplified from genomic DNA by multiplex PCR using the deep immunoSEQ assay. Extracted genomic DNA from each cell subset was distributed evenly across all wells of several immunoSEQ 96-well plates, and each plate was treated as a replicate. For sorted subsets, each replicate PCR was loaded with 200 to 250 ng genomic DNA, equivalent to 30,000 or so T cell genomes. Purified libraries were quantified with a Qubit 3.0 fluorometer, sized on a Bioanalyzer 2100, and re-quantified with the KAPA Library Quantification kit. Every immunoSEQ 96-well plate was sequenced on a separate single-read 150-cycle Illumina NextSeq 550 flow cell. From the authors' description of their analysis: Because the immunoSEQ output held only junctional sequences and lacked quality scores, the filtering could not match the filtering applied to full-length reads. To assign V/J genes and CDR3, sequences were annotated against IMGT germline references using PyIR, a Python wrapper for IgBLAST v1.9. Reads with weak V/J assignments (E-value above 1e-6), missing CDR3, stop codons, out-of-frame junctions, or ambiguous translated residues were removed. A V3J clonotype was defined by an identical inferred V gene, J gene, and CDR3 amino acid sequence. The percentage overlap between two repertoires was calculated by dividing the number of shared unique clonotypes by the size of the smaller repertoire. Richness of each repertoire was evaluated using RTK rarefaction, the Chao1 estimator, and Recon v2.1 estimates of unobserved clonotypes. For all TCRbeta clonotypes obtained by the gDNA method from a few donors, generation probabilities were computed with OLGA. TCRdb re-hosts the immuneACCESS table, in-frame sequences only. Its copies lack some clones; in the studies checked, an unresolved V gene accounts for under half of them, and the cause for the rest is not known. The V and J calls and clone size come from that table; D and trimming were worked out from the DNA. The sample table records more than 850,000 clones; roughly 74% of these occur just once. The ten most abundant clones make up 0.52% of the sample.

CDR1 is given as KGHSH and CDR2 as LQKENI, both from the germline V gene. The CDR3 goes from the cysteine to the phenylalanine over 16 residues. CDR3 DNA is the only sequence kept; it has 48 bases, read in frame from the first base. At the junction V is shortened by 2 bases and J by 3 bases, with 14 bases in between. The sequenced sample consisted of memory CD4+ T cells from PBMCs. In light of the paper, this sample's cell subset or site label describes: CD45RA-negative fraction. The clonotype originates from a man aged 18 to 30 in good health. Some clones in this sample may be carry-over from other donors' samples. The chain is encoded by TRBV18 joined to TRBJ1-3, with the identity of the D gene unclear. CDR3 protein: CASSPELRVYGNTIYF. In nucleotides, the sequence is TGTGCCAGCTCACCAGAATTGCGGGTTTATGGAAACACCATATATTTT.